The source of this TCR beta chain is a study of early T cells in non-severe SARS-CoV-2 infection. Unique molecular identifier tags were affixed to discrete cDNA molecules. Using its own MiXCR run on the 5' RACE reads, TCRdb lists one record per CDR3 protein. Among approximately 120,000 distinct CDR3 sequences listed, about 15% were seen once. J lost 4 bases, V lost 0 bases, and 2 bases had no gene match. The germline V gene has CDR1 LGHNA and CDR2 YNFKEQ. This CDR3 has 14 amino acids. V usage is TRBV4-2 and J usage is TRBJ1-2, with 7 positions matching TRBD1. The sequencing input was whole blood. The sequence was collected from an adult who was a healthcare worker with PCR-confirmed SARS-CoV-2 infection or an uninfected control (not recorded which). The CDR3 spells CASSQEQGIYGYTF. In DNA form, the CDR3 reads TGTGCCAGCAGCCAAGAACAGGGGATCTATGGCTACACCTTC.